This TCR beta chain appears in the sequencing data of a study of CD8 T cells in ankylosing spondylitis. Regarding the study as a whole: Seemingly characteristic of ankylosing spondylitis blood was a TCR beta motif consisting of several highly homologous variants. Disease-linked clones bore a CD8+ phenotype, appearing relatively rarely in peripheral blood.

As regards this clonotype: Its antigen is still unknown.

CDR3 size: 13 residues. Germline CDR1 SGHAT, CDR2 FQNNGV. V was cut by 5 bases and J by 4 bases, with 11 bases left in between. Each CDR3 protein is one row after TCRdb ran MiXCR on the 5' RACE reads. The sample carries about 360,000 distinct CDR3 sequences, roughly 20% recorded once. This rearrangement joins TRBV11-2 to TRBJ2-5; D may be TRBD1 (6 bases). This clonotype was sampled from a male donor with ankylosing spondylitis or in good health (not recorded which). The sample comprised blood, either unsorted or a sorted T cell fraction (not recorded which). The CDR3 DNA follows: TGTGCCAGCAGCCCAGGACAGACAGAGACCCAGTACTTC. Translating it yields CASSPGQTETQYF. Full variable domain (remainder filled in from reference TRBV11-2 and TRBJ2-5): EAGVAQSPRYKIIEKRQSVAFWCNPISGHATLYWYQQILGQGPKLLIQFQNNGVVDDSQLPKDRFSAERLKGVDSTLKIQPAKLEDSAVYLCASSPGQTETQYFGPGTRLLVL.